The 30 T cell receptor beta chains reported below all come from one sample, sequenced in a study of blood T cell repertoires in COVID-19. Sequencing was performed with immunoSEQ multiplex PCR; in TCRdb, only in-frame clones are kept and a portion is missing. This table has some 290,000 clones, 87% appearing once. The sequencing input was peripheral blood. These receptors all stem from a woman between 45 and 60 years old who had recovered from COVID-19.

This chain links TRBV6-5 with TRBJ1-1; no clear D. Germline V gene lookup returns CDR1 MNHEY and CDR2 SVGAGI. Trimming pared 6 bases from V and 6 bases from J, leaving 20 bases between. The CDR3 spans 15 residues. The CDR3 region is CASRAHRGWVPEAFF. CDR3 in DNA: TGTGCCAGCAGAGCCCACCGCGGTTGGGTCCCTGAAGCTTTCTTT.

The chain links TRBV19 to TRBJ1-4, with 8 bases aligning to TRBD1. The germline CDR1 and CDR2 sequences are LNHDA and SQIVND (reference sequence). The length of the CDR3 is 14 residues. V dropped 5 bases and J dropped 7; count of bases not matched to a gene: 6. CDR3 in amino acids: CASSRTGYSEKLFF. The DNA for the CDR3 is TGTGCCAGTAGTCGGACAGGGTATAGTGAAAAACTGTTTTTT. Full variable domain (missing parts from reference TRBV19 and TRBJ1-4): DGGITQSPKYLFRKEGQNVTLSCEQNLNHDAMYWYRQDPGQGLRLIYYSQIVNDFQKGDIAEGYSVSREKKESFPLTVTSAQKNPTAFYLCASSRTGYSEKLFFGSGTQLSVL.

This chain joins TRBV4-3 and TRBJ1-3; a weak D match, TRBD1 (6 bases). Germline loops: CDR1 LGHNA, CDR2 YSLEER. There are 17 residues in the CDR3. Between the trimmed V and J ends, which lost 0 bases and 0 bases, there was a span of 12 bases. This CDR3 is CASSQEGGGSSGNTIYF. Written as DNA, the CDR3 is TGCGCCAGCAGCCAAGAGGGGGGCGGGAGCTCTGGAAACACCATATATTTT.

The chain links TRBV11-2 to TRBJ2-4; D possibly corresponds to TRBD1 (6 bases). This CDR3 has 16 amino acids. Per the germline V gene, CDR1 is SGHAT and CDR2 is FQNNGV. Trimming removed 5 bases from V and 3 bases from J, with 17 bases in between. This CDR3 reads CASSQTGVFVKNIQYF. The CDR3 DNA reads TGTGCCAGCAGCCAGACAGGAGTCTTTGTCAAAAACATTCAGTACTTC.

This clone is a singleton in its sample. The chain links TRBV7-2 to TRBJ1-2; the match to TRBD1 covers 8 bases. Germline V CDR1 and CDR2: SGHTA, FQGNSA. The CDR3 contains 15 residues. J gave up 6 bases and V 1 base, and 7 bases lay outside the gene matches. The CDR3 sequence: CASSLGPSRGHGYTF. The CDR3 coding sequence is TGTGCCAGCAGCTTAGGTCCCAGCAGGGGGCATGGCTACACCTTC.

The chain has TRBV5-1 and TRBJ2-1; D possibly corresponds to TRBD2 (6 bases). Germline CDR1 SGHRS, CDR2 YFSETQ. This CDR3 region has 16 residues. V dropped 0 bases and J dropped 3 bases, with 13 bases sitting between them. The CDR3 DNA reads as TGCGCCAGCAGCTTGGTGGGACTCCTCAACTACAATGAGCAGTTCTTC. This encodes CASSLVGLLNYNEQFF.

The chain uses TRBV7-3 and TRBJ2-2; TRBD2 matches 12 bases. CDR1 is SGHTA and CDR2 is FQGTGA in the germline V gene. V shed 6 bases, J shed 6 bases, and the junction held 5 bases outside the gene matches. CDR3 length: 15 residues. CDR3 nucleotides: TGTGCCAGCAGTATGACTAGCGGGGGATCCGGGGAGCTGTTTTTT. This encodes CASSMTSGGSGELFF.

This clone came up many times. The genes are TRBV19 and TRBJ2-7; 9 nucleotides align to TRBD1. Germline CDR1 LNHDA, CDR2 SQIVND (reference sequence). The CDR3 loop spans 14 amino acids. The J segment lost 3 bases and the V segment lost 8 bases, leaving 8 bases of the junction unmatched. CDR3 in amino acids: CASSLTGGLYEQYF. In nucleotides, the CDR3 is TGTGCCAGTTCCCTAACAGGGGGCCTCTACGAGCAGTACTTC.

The chain recombines TRBV5-4 with TRBJ2-3; 7 positions match TRBD2. V trimming: 2 bases; J trimming: 2 bases; junction bases outside the gene matches: 5. This CDR3 has 15 amino acids. Looked up from germline, CDR1 is SGHNT and CDR2 is YYREEE (reference sequence). The CDR3 DNA reads as TGTGCCAGCAGCTTTCTGGGGGGGTTCACAGATACGCAGTATTTT. This sequence encodes CASSFLGGFTDTQYF.

The gene calls are TRBV28 and TRBJ2-1; no clear D. Germline loops: CDR1 MDHEN, CDR2 SYDVKM. V was shortened by 6 bases and J by 4 bases, with 16 bases between the two germline ends. The CDR3 totals 15 residues. CDR3 bases: TGTGCCAGCAGATTAGAAGCAGGCTATTACAATGAGCAGTTCTTC. It translates to CASRLEAGYYNEQFF.

The CDR3 reads CASTSYGLPGTDTQYF. The CDR3 DNA follows: TGTGCCAGCACATCCTACGGACTACCGGGCACAGATACGCAGTATTTT. The chain has TRBV5-5 and TRBJ2-3; TRBD2 might be the D (6 bases). This CDR3 comprises 16 residues. Trimming removed 6 bases from V and 1 base from J, with 18 bases in between. Per germline, CDR1 SGHKS and CDR2 YYEKEE (reference sequence).

The J gene is TRBJ1-2, the V gene TRBV7-2, with TRBD1 matching 7 bases. With 3 bases clipped from V and 2 bases from J, the junction kept 3 bases outside the gene matches. This CDR3 is built from 14 residues. Germline lookup yields CDR1 SGHTA and CDR2 FQGNSA. The CDR3 bases are TGTGCCAGCAGCTTCATGACAGGGAACTATGGCTACACCTTC. It codes for CASSFMTGNYGYTF.

CDR3 nucleotides: TGTGCCAGCAGTTCCGGAGGGATCTACGAGCAGTACTTC. Translated: CASSSGGIYEQYF. The rearrangement links TRBV6-5 to TRBJ2-7, with D possibly matching TRBD2 (6 bases). V lost 4 bases to trimming and J lost 3 bases, with 10 bases between them. This CDR3 has 13 amino acids. The germline V gene encodes CDR1 MNHEY and CDR2 SVGAGI.

V usage is TRBV5-1 and J usage is TRBJ2-7, with 8 bases identical to TRBD1. Losses at the gene ends were 3 bases for V and 0 bases for J; bases not matched to a gene: 8. This CDR3 is 16 amino acids long. Germline values: CDR1 SGHRS, CDR2 YFSETQ. The CDR3 region is CASSSGTGTVSYEQYF. The CDR3 bases are TGCGCCAGCAGCTCGGGGACAGGAACAGTCTCCTACGAGCAGTACTTC. Full variable domain (outside the CDR3, taken from reference TRBV5-1 and TRBJ2-7): KAGVTQTPRYLIKTRGQQVTLSCSPISGHRSVSWYQQTPGQGLQFLFEYFSETQRNKGNFPGRFSGRQFSNSRSEMNVSTLELGDSALYLCASSSGTGTVSYEQYFGPGTRLTVT.

The V call is TRBV9, the J call TRBJ2-5; D is possibly TRBD1 (6 bases). This CDR3 is built from 14 residues. The germline CDR1 and CDR2 sequences are SGDLS and YYNGEE. V gave up 0 bases and J gave up 6 bases, with 12 bases separating them. The CDR3 nucleotides read TGTGCCAGCAGCGTAGACTCAGGGGAACAGACCCAGTACTTC. Translated: CASSVDSGEQTQYF.

This chain uses TRBV18 with TRBJ2-3; TRBD2 agrees at 11 bases. The germline V gene has CDR1 KGHSH and CDR2 LQKENI. The CDR3 length is 17 residues. The V and J ends lost 2 bases and 1 base, in that order; junction bases with no gene match: 5. CDR3 amino acids: CASSPSTSGVRTDTQYF. As DNA, the CDR3 is TGTGCCAGCTCACCATCGACTAGCGGGGTCCGCACAGATACGCAGTATTTT.

The chain has TRBV28 and TRBJ2-7; 7 positions match TRBD2. The CDR3 length is 16 residues. Losses at the gene ends were 3 bases for V and 0 bases for J; bases not matched to a gene: 8. Germline CDR1 MDHEN, CDR2 SYDVKM. The CDR3 bases are TGTGCCAGCAGTTTTTTCGGGAGGCAGTTCTCCTACGAGCAGTACTTC. It encodes CASSFFGRQFSYEQYF.

J is TRBJ1-2 and V is TRBV28, with no clear D. Trimming shortened V by 7 bases and J by 5 bases, and 20 bases separated the two germline ends. The CDR3 totals 15 residues. Germline CDR1 reads MDHEN; CDR2 reads SYDVKM. For the CDR3, the DNA is TGTGCCAGCAACGAACGTGTGCGGTGGGAGTATGGCTACACCTTC. It is translated as CASNERVRWEYGYTF.

The chain employs TRBV2 and TRBJ2-1; 10 bases map to TRBD2. Unmatched junction bases numbered 15, after V lost 7 bases and J lost 9 bases. CDR3 size: 16 residues. The germline CDR1 and CDR2 sequences are SNHLY and FYNNEI. CDR3 sequence: CASITYLAGVYGEQFF. DNA of the CDR3: TGTGCCAGCATAACTTATCTAGCGGGAGTCTACGGTGAGCAGTTCTTC.

The chain recombines TRBV3-1 (or the pseudogene TRBV3-2) with TRBJ2-7, with a weak D call TRBD2 (5 bases). The CDR3 spans 14 residues. V was pared by 5 bases and J by 6 bases, with 17 bases between. The V gene's germline CDR1 is LGHDT and CDR2 YNNKEL (reference sequence). Here the CDR3 DNA reads TGTGCCAGCAGCATTACCGGGATACATGGCGAGCAGTACTTC. Encoded protein: CASSITGIHGEQYF.

The chain couples TRBV2 to TRBJ2-1; 10 nucleotides line up with TRBD1. CDR3 length equals 17 residues. J gave up 13 bases and V 7 bases, and 22 bases lay outside the gene matches. Germline V gene data show CDR1 as SNHLY and CDR2 as FYNNEI. The DNA for the CDR3 is TGTGCCAGCATCCTTACGCCCGGGACAGGGGACTTAATGATACAGTTCTTC. It codes for CASILTPGTGDLMIQFF.

The genes are TRBV5-1 and TRBJ1-2, with a weak D call TRBD1 (5 bases). V was clipped by 3 bases and J by 2 bases, with 11 bases between them. The germline CDR1 and CDR2 sequences are SGHRS and YFSETQ. The CDR3 loop spans 14 amino acids. This CDR3 reads CASSSLSGNYGYTF. CDR3 in DNA: TGCGCCAGCAGCTCCCTTTCAGGGAACTATGGCTACACCTTC.

This clone was seen more than once but under ten times. The chain uses TRBV7-2 and TRBJ2-7, with TRBD2 identical over 14 bases. This CDR3 has 16 amino acids. The germline V gene has CDR1 SGHTA and CDR2 FQGNSA. V was clipped by 1 base and J by 6 bases; unmatched bases: 5. The CDR3 spells CASSLVGTSGGGEQYF. The DNA for the CDR3 is TGTGCCAGCAGCTTAGTAGGGACTAGCGGGGGAGGCGAGCAGTACTTC.

The chain joins TRBV6-5 to TRBJ1-1, with a weak D call TRBD1 (5 bases). V was clipped by 4 bases and J by 2 bases, with 14 bases between them. Germline V lookup: CDR1 MNHEY, CDR2 SVGAGI. The CDR3 loop spans 15 amino acids. The CDR3 region has the DNA TGTGCCAGCAGTTGGGGGGGACGCCTTAACACTGAAGCTTTCTTT. Protein: CASSWGGRLNTEAFF.

This clone occurred a few times. The chain has TRBV11-2 and TRBJ2-7, with D tentatively TRBD1 (5 bases). V was cut by 6 bases and J by 0 bases, with 9 bases left in between. Per germline, CDR1 SGHAT and CDR2 FQNNGV. The CDR3 runs to 13 residues. The CDR3 spells CASSGASSYEQYF. As DNA, the CDR3 is TGTGCCAGCAGTGGGGCGAGCTCCTACGAGCAGTACTTC.

This sequence joins TRBV19 and TRBJ1-5; 9 positions match TRBD1. Per germline, CDR1 LNHDA and CDR2 SQIVND (reference sequence). V was pared by 3 bases and J by 3 bases, with 3 bases of the junction left unmatched. The CDR3 runs to 15 residues. CDR3 nucleotide sequence: TGTGCCAGTAGTATTGGGGACAGGGCCAATCAGCCCCAGCATTTT. Translated, it gives CASSIGDRANQPQHF. Variable domain in full (rest from reference TRBV19 and TRBJ1-5): DGGITQSPKYLFRKEGQNVTLSCEQNLNHDAMYWYRQDPGQGLRLIYYSQIVNDFQKGDIAEGYSVSREKKESFPLTVTSAQKNPTAFYLCASSIGDRANQPQHFGDGTRLSIL.

V usage is TRBV5-4 and J usage is TRBJ1-2; 7 nucleotides match TRBD1. This CDR3 region has 15 residues. Per germline, CDR1 SGHNT and CDR2 YYREEE (reference sequence). Trimming removed 1 base from V and 5 bases from J; junction bases left unmatched: 8. The chain's CDR3 is CASSLPGQRVYGYTF. The CDR3 DNA reads TGTGCCAGCAGCTTGCCGGGACAGAGGGTGTATGGCTACACCTTC.

The chain couples TRBV30 to TRBJ1-2, with 11 bases lining up with TRBD1. The CDR3 spans 13 residues. CDR1 is GTSNPN and CDR2 is SVGIG in the germline V gene (reference sequence). J was trimmed by 7 bases and V by 3 bases; bases with no gene match: 4. The CDR3 region has the DNA TGTGCCTGGAGGGTTGGGACAGGGGGTGGCTACACCTTC. Encoded protein: CAWRVGTGGGYTF.

This rearrangement joins TRBV6-4 to TRBJ2-1; D is possibly TRBD1 (6 bases). Germline V gene sequence: CDR1 MRHNA, CDR2 SNTAGT. This CDR3 is built from 13 residues. Between the trimmed V and J ends, which lost 6 bases and 5 bases, there was a span of 11 bases. CDR3 residues: CASRKAGDNEQFF. The DNA of the CDR3 is TGTGCCAGCAGGAAGGCAGGGGACAATGAGCAGTTCTTC.

The V call is TRBV19, the J call TRBJ2-3, with 8 bases lining up with TRBD2. V shed 6 bases, J shed 2 bases, and the junction held 7 bases outside the gene matches. The CDR3 spans 15 residues. Germline CDR1 is LNHDA and CDR2 is SQIVND (reference sequence). The CDR3 is CASRERGSYTDTQYF. The CDR3 nucleotides read TGTGCCAGTAGGGAGCGGGGGAGTTACACAGATACGCAGTATTTT.